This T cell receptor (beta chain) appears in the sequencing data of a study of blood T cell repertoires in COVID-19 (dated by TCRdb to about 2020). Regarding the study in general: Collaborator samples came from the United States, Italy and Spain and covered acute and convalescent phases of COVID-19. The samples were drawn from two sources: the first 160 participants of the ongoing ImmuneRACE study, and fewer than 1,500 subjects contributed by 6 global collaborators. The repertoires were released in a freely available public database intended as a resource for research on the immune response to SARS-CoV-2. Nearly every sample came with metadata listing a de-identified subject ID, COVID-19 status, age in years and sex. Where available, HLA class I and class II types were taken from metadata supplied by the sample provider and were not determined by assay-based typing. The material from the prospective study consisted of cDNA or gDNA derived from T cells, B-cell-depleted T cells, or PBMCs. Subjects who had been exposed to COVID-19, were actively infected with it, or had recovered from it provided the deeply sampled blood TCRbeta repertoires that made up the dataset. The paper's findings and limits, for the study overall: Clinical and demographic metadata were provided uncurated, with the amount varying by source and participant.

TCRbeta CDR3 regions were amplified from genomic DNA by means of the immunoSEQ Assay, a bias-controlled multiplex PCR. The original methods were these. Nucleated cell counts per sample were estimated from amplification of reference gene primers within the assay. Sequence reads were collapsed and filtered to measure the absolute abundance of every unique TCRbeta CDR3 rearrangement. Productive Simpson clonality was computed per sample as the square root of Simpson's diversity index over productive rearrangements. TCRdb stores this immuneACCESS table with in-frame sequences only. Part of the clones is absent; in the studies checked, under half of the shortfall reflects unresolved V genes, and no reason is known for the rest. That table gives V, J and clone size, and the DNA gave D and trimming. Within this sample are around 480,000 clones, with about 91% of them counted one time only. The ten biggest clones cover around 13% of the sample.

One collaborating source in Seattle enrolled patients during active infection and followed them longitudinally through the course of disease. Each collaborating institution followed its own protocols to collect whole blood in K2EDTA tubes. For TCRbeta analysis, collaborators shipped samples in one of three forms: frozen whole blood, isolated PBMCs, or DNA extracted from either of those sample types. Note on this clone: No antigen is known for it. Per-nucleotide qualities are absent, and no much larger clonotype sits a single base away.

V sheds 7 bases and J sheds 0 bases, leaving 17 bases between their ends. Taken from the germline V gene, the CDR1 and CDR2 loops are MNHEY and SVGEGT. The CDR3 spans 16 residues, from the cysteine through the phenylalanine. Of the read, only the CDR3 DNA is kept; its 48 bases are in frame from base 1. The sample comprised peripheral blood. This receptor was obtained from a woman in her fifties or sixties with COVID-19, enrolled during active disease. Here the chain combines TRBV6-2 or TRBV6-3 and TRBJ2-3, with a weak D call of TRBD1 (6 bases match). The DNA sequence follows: TGTGCCAGCACCCCACGTCGAACAGGGAGCACAGATACGCAGTATTTT. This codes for CASTPRRTGSTDTQYF.